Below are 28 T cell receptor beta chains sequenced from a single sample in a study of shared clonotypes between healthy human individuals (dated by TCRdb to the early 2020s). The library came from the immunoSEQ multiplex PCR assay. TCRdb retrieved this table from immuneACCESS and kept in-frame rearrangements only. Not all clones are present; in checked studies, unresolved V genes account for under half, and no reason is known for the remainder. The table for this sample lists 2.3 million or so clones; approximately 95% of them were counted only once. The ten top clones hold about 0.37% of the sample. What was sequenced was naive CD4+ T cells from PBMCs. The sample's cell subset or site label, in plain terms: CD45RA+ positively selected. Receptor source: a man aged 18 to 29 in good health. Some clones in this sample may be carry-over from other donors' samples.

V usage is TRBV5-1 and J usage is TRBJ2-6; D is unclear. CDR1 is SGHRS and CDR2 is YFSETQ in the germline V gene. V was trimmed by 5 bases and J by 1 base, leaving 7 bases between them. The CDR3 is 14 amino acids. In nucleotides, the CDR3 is TGCGCCAGCAGAACAGAGTCTGGGGCCAACGTCCTGACTTTC. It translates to CASRTESGANVLTF. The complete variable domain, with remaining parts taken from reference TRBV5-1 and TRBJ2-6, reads KAGVTQTPRYLIKTRGQQVTLSCSPISGHRSVSWYQQTPGQGLQFLFEYFSETQRNKGNFPGRFSGRQFSNSRSEMNVSTLELGDSALYLCASRTESGANVLTFGAGSRLTVL.

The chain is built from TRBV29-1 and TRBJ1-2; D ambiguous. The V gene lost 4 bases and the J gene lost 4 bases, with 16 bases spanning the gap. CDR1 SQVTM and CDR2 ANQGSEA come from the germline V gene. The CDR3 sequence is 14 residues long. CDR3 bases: TGCAGCGTTGTGGTCGGGGATATGGTCTATGGCTACACCTTC. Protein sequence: CSVVVGDMVYGYTF.

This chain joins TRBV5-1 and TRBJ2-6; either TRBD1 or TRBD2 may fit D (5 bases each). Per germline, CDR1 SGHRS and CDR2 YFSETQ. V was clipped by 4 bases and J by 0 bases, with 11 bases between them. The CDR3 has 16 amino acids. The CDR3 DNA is TGCGCCAGCAGCCACGGGACGGGCTCTGGGGCCAACGTCCTGACTTTC. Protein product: CASSHGTGSGANVLTF.

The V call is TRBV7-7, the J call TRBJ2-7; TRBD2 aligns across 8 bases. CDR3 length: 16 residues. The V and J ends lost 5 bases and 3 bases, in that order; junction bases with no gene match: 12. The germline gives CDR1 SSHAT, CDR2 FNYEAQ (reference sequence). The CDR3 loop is CASSPAWTSRDYEQYF. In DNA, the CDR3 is TGTGCCAGCAGCCCCGCCTGGACTAGCAGAGACTACGAGCAGTACTTC. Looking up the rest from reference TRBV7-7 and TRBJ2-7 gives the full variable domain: GAGVSQSPRYKVTKRGQDVTLRCDPISSHATLYWYQQALGQGPEFLTYFNYEAQPDKSGLPSDRFSAERPEGSISTLTIQRTEQRDSAMYRCASSPAWTSRDYEQYFGPGTRLTVT.

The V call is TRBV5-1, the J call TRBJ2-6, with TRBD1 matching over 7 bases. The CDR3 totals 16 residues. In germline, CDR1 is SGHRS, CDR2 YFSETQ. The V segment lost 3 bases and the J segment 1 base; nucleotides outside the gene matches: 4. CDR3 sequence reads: CASSSDRSSGANVLTF. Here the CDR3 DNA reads TGCGCCAGCAGCTCGGACAGGTCGTCTGGGGCCAACGTCCTGACTTTC.

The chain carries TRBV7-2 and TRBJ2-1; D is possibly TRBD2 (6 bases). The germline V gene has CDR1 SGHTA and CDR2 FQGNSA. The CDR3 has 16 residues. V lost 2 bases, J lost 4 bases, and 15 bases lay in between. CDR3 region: CASSLNFWDSYNEQFF. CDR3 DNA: TGTGCCAGCAGCTTAAATTTTTGGGACTCATACAATGAGCAGTTCTTC.

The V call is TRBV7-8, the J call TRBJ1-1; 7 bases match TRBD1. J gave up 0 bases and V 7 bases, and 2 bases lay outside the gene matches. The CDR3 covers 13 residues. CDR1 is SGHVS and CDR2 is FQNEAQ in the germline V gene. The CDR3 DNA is TGTGCCAGCACCGGACAGGTGAACACTGAAGCTTTCTTT. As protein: CASTGQVNTEAFF.

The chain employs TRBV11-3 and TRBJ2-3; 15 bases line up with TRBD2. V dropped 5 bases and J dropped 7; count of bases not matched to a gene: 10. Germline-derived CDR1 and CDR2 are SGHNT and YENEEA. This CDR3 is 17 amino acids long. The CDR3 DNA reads TGTGCCAGCAGCCCCTCCGGGACTAGCGGGAGGCGAAATACGCAGTATTTT. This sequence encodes CASSPSGTSGRRNTQYF.

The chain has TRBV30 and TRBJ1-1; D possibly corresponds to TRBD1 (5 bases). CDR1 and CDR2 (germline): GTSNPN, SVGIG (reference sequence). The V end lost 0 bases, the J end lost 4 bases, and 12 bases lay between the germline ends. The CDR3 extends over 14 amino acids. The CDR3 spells CAWSVRGRATEAFF. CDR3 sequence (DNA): TGTGCCTGGAGTGTACGGGGCAGGGCCACTGAAGCTTTCTTT. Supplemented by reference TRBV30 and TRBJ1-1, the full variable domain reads SQTIHQWPATLVQPVGSPLSLECTVEGTSNPNLYWYRQAAGRGLQLLFYSVGIGQISSEVPQNLSASRPQDRQFILSSKKLLLSDSGFYLCAWSVRGRATEAFFGQGTRLTVV.

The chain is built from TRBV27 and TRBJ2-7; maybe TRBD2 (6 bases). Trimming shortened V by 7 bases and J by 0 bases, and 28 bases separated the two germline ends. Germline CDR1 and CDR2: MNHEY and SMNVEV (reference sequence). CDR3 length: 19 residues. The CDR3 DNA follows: TGTGCCAGCAAGAAGGGAGGAGTCAAGGCCCTAAAAAGCTCCTACGAGCAGTACTTC. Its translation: CASKKGGVKALKSSYEQYF.

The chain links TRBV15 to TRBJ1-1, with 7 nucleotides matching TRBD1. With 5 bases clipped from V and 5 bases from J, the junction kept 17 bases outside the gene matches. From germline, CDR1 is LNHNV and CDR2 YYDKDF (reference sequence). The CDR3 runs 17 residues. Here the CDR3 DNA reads TGTGCCACCAGCTTTGGACAGGCGCCTACGGGGGGTACTGAAGCTTTCTTT. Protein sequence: CATSFGQAPTGGTEAFF. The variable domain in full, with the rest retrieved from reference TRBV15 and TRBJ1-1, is DAMVIQNPRYQVTQFGKPVTLSCSQTLNHNVMYWYQQKSSQAPKLLFHYYDKDFNNEADTPDNFQSRRPNTSFCFLDIRSPGLGDTAMYLCATSFGQAPTGGTEAFFGQGTRLTVV.

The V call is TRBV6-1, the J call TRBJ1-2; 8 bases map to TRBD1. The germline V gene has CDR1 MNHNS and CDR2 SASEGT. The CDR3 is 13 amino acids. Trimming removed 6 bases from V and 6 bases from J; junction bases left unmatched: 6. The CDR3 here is CASRKQGVNGYTF. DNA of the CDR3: TGTGCCAGCAGAAAACAGGGGGTAAATGGCTACACCTTC.

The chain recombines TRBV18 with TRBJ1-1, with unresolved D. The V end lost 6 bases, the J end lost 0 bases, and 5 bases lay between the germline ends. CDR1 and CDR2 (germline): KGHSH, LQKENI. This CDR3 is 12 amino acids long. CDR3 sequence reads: CASSDMNTEAFF. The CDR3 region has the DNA TGTGCCAGCTCCGACATGAACACTGAAGCTTTCTTT.

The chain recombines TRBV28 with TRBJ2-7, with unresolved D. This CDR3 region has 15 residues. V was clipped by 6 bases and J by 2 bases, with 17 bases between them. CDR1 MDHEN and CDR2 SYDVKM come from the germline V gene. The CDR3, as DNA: TGTGCCAGCAGCCTCGCCGGCAGTGTTGCCTACGAGCAGTACTTC. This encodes CASSLAGSVAYEQYF.

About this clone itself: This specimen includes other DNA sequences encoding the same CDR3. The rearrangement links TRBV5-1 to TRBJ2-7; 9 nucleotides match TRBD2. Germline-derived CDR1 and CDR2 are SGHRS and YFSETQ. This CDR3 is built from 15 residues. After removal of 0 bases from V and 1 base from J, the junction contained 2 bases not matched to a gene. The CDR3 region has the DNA TGCGCCAGCAGCTTGGTACTAGCGGGTTCCTACGAGCAGTACTTC. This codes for CASSLVLAGSYEQYF.

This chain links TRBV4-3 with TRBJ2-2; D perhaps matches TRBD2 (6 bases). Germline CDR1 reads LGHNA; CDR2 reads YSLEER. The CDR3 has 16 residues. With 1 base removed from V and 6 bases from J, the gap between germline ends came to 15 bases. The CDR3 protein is CASSQGLVVQAGELFF. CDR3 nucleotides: TGCGCCAGCAGCCAAGGACTAGTTGTTCAGGCCGGGGAGCTGTTTTTT.

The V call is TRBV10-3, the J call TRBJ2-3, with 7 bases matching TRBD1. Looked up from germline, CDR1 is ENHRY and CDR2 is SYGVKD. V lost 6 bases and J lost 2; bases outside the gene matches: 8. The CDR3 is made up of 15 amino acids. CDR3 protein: CAISRTGQYTDTQYF. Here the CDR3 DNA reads TGTGCCATCAGCAGAACGGGACAGTACACAGATACGCAGTATTTT.

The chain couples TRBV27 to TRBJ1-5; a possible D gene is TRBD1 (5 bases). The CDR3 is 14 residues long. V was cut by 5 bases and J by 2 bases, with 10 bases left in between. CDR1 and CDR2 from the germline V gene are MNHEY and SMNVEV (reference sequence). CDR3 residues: CASSPGWGNQPQHF. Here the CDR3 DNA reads TGTGCCAGCAGTCCAGGGTGGGGCAATCAGCCCCAGCATTTT.

CDR3 nucleotides: TGTGCCAGCAGGATCCCGGGACAGGGCTTCTGCGAGCAGTACTTC. This encodes CASRIPGQGFCEQYF. This chain connects TRBV21-1 to TRBJ2-7; the D call of TRBD1 is as the table states it, not checked on the DNA. TRBV21-1 is an annotated pseudogene. The CDR3 sequence is 15 residues long.

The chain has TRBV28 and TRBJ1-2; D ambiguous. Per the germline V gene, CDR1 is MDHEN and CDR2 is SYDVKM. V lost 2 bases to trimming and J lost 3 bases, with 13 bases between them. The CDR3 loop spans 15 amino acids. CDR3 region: CASSLNSLGDYGYTF. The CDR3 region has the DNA TGTGCCAGCAGTTTAAACTCTCTGGGCGACTATGGCTACACCTTC.

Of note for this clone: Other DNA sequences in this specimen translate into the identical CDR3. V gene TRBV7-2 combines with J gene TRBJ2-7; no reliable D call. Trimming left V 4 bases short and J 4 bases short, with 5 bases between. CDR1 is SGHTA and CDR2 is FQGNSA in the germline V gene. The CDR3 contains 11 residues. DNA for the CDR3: TGTGCCAGCAGCTCCTTGTACGAGCAGTACTTC. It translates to CASSSLYEQYF. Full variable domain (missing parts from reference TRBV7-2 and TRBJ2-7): GAGVSQSPSNKVTEKGKDVELRCDPISGHTALYWYRQSLGQGLEFLIYFQGNSAPDKSGLPSDRFSAERTGGSVSTLTIQRTQQEDSAVYLCASSSLYEQYFGPGTRLTVT.

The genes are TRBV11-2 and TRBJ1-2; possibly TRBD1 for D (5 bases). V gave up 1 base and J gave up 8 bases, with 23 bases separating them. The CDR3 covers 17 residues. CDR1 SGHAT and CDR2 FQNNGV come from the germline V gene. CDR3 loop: CASSLVLGRRHDRGYTF. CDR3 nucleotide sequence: TGTGCCAGCAGCTTAGTTTTGGGTCGGCGGCACGACAGAGGCTACACCTTC. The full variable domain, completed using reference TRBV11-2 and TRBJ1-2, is EAGVAQSPRYKIIEKRQSVAFWCNPISGHATLYWYQQILGQGPKLLIQFQNNGVVDDSQLPKDRFSAERLKGVDSTLKIQPAKLEDSAVYLCASSLVLGRRHDRGYTFGSGTRLTVV.

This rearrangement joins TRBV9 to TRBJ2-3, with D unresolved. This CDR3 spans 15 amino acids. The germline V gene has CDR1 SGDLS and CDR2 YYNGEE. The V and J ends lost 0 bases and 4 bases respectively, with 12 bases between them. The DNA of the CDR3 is TGTGCCAGCAGCGTAGAAATGGGCGGTCCAGATACGCAGTATTTT. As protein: CASSVEMGGPDTQYF.

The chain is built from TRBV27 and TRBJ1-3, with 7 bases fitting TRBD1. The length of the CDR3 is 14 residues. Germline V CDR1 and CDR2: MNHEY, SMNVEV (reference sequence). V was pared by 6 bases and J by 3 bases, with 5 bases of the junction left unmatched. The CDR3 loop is CASSATGLGNTIYF. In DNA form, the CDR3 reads TGTGCCAGCAGCGCGACAGGGCTTGGAAACACCATATATTTT.

CDR3 coding DNA: TGCAGCGGCCGGCCGGGGACAGATACGCAGTATTTT. It translates to CSGRPGTDTQYF. J is TRBJ2-3 and V is TRBV29-1, with a tentative D call TRBD2 (5 bases). Trimming took off 7 bases at V and 3 bases at J, with 11 bases between the two ends. The germline gives CDR1 SQVTM, CDR2 ANQGSEA. This CDR3 is built from 12 residues.

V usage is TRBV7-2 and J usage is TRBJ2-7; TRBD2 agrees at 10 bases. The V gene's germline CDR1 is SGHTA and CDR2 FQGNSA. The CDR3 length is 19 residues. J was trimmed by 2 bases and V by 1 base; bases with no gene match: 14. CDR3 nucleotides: TGTGCCAGCAGCTTAGTATGGTGGCGGCTAGCGGGAGAAACCTACGAGCAGTACTTC. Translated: CASSLVWWRLAGETYEQYF.

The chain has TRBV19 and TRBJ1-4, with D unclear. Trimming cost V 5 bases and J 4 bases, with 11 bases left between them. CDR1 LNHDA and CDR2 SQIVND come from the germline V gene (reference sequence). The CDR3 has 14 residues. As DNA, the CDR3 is TGTGCCAGTAGTGGCCGACAAAATAATGAAAAACTGTTTTTT. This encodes CASSGRQNNEKLFF.

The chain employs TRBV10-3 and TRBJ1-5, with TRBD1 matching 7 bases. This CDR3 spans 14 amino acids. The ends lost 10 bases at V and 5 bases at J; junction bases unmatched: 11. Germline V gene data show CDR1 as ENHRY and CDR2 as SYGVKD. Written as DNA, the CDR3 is TGTGCCACGAGAACCCGGGACAGCCATCAGCCCCAGCATTTT. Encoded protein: CATRTRDSHQPQHF.